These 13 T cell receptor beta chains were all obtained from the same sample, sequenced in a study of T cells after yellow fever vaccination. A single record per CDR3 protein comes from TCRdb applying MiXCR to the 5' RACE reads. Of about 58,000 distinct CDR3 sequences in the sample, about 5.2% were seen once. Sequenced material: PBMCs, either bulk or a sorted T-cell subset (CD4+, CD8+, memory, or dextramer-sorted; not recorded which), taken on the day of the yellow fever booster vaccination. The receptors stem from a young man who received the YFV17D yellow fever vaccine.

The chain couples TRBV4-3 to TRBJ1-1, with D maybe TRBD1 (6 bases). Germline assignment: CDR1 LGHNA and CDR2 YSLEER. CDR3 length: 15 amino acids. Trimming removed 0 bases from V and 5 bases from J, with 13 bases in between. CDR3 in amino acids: CASSQERGGRTEAFF. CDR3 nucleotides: TGCGCCAGCAGCCAAGAAAGGGGGGGACGGACTGAAGCTTTCTTT.

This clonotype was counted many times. The CDR3 here is CASSLVTVNEQFF. CDR3 DNA sequence: TGCGCCAGCAGCTTGGTGACAGTCAATGAGCAGTTCTTC. V gene TRBV5-1 combines with J gene TRBJ2-1; perhaps TRBD1 as D (5 bases). Germline lookup yields CDR1 SGHRS and CDR2 YFSETQ. CDR3 size: 13 residues. Trimming stripped 0 bases from V and 6 bases from J, with 7 bases between. The whole variable domain, filled in from reference TRBV5-1 and TRBJ2-1, reads KAGVTQTPRYLIKTRGQQVTLSCSPISGHRSVSWYQQTPGQGLQFLFEYFSETQRNKGNFPGRFSGRQFSNSRSEMNVSTLELGDSALYLCASSLVTVNEQFFGPGTRLTVL.

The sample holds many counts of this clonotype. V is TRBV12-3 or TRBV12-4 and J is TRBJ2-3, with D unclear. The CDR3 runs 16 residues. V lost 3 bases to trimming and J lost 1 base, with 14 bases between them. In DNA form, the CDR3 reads TGTGCCAGCAGTTTCCCTCAGAGGCAGGGCACAGATACGCAGTATTTT. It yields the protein CASSFPQRQGTDTQYF.

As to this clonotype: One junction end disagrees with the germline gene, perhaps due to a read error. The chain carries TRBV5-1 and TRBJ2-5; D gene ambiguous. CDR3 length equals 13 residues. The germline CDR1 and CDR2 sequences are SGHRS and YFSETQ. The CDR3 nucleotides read TGCGCCAGCAGCTCACGCACCAGAGAGAGCCAGTACTTC. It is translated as CASSSRTRESQYF.

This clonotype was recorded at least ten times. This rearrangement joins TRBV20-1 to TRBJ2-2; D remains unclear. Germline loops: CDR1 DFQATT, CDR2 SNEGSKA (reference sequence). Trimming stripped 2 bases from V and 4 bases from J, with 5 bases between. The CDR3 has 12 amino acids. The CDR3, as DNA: TGCAGTGCTAGACCCACCACCGGGGAGCTGTTTTTT. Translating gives CSARPTTGELFF.

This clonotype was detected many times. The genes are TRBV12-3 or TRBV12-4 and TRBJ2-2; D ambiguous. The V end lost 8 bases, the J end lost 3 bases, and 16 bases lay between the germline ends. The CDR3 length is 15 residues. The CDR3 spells CASLLRAPYTGELFF. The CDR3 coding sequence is TGTGCCAGCTTACTTAGGGCCCCTTACACCGGGGAGCTGTTTTTT.

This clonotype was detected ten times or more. The CDR3, as DNA: TGTGCCAGCAGTTTAAATGAGCAGTTCTTC. Its translation: CASSLNEQFF. The rearrangement links TRBV12-3 or TRBV12-4 to TRBJ2-1, with unresolved D. Trimming shortened V by 2 bases and J by 7 bases, and 0 bases separated the two germline ends. The CDR3 has 10 amino acids.

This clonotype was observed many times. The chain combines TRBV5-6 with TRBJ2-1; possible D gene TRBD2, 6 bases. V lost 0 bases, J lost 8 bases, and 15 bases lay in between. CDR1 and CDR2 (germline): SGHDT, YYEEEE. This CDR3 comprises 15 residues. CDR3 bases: TGTGCCAGCAGCTTGGAAAATCTACTAGCCTATGAGCAGTTCTTC. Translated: CASSLENLLAYEQFF.

Here the CDR3 reads CASSSRGSYGAQYEQYF. DNA for the CDR3: TGTGCCAGCAGCTCCCGGGGGAGCTACGGGGCCCAATACGAGCAGTACTTC. This chain joins TRBV7-9 and TRBJ2-7, with D possibly TRBD2 on 6 matching bases. The CDR3 contains 17 residues. Germline CDR1 reads SEHNR; CDR2 reads FQNEAQ (reference sequence). V lost 4 bases and J 4 bases, leaving 23 bases between the germline ends.

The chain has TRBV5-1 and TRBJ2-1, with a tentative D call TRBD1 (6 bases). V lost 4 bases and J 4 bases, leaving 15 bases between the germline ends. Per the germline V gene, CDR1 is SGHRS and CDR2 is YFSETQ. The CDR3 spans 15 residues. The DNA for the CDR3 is TGCGCCAGCAGCCAGCGACAGGCTGGATACAATGAGCAGTTCTTC. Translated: CASSQRQAGYNEQFF.

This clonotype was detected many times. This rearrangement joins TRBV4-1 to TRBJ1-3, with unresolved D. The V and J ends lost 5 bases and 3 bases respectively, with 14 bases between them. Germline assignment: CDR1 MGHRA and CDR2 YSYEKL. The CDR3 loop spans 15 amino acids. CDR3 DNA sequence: TGCGCCAGCAGCATGATGGACGGTAGTGGAAACACCATATATTTT. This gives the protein CASSMMDGSGNTIYF.

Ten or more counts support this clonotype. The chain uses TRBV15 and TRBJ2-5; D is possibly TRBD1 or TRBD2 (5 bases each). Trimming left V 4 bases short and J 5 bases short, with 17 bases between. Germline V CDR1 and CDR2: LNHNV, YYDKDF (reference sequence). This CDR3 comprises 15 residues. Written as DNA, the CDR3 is TGTGCCACCAGCAACCAAAACTGGGACGGGGAGACCCAGTACTTC. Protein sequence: CATSNQNWDGETQYF.

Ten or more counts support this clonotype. CDR3 residues: CSARVVGDNTDTQYF. The CDR3 DNA follows: TGCAGTGCTAGAGTTGTAGGGGACAACACAGATACGCAGTATTTT. The V call is TRBV20-1, the J call TRBJ2-3; D is perhaps TRBD1 (6 bases). V lost 1 base to trimming and J lost 2 bases, with 13 bases between them. The CDR3 totals 15 residues. Germline assignment: CDR1 DFQATT and CDR2 SNEGSKA (reference sequence).